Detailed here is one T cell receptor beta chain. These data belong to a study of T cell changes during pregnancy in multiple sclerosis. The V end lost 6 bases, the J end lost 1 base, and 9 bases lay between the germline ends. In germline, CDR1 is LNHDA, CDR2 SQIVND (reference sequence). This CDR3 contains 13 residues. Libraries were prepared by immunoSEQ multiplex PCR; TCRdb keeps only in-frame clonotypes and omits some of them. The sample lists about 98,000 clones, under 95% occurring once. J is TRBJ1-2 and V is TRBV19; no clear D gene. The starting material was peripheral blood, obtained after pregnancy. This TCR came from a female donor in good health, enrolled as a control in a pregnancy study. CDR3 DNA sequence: TGTGCCAGTAGCCTAGGACTTAACTATGGCTACACCTTC. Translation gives CASSLGLNYGYTF.